The 12 T cell receptor beta chains below were found in one sample sequenced in a study of siplizumab effects on memory and regulatory T cells. Some clones are missing from TCRdb's copy, which holds only in-frame ones; the method was immunoSEQ multiplex PCR. The repertoire holds around 83,000 clones, with approximately 90% as singletons. The sequenced material came from CD4+ T cells sorted from blood. The receptors originated from a human donor in good health.

V and J are TRBV11-3 and TRBJ2-3, with D uncertain. The CDR3 has 14 amino acids. V dropped 2 bases and J dropped 2 bases, with 8 bases sitting between them. Germline CDR1 reads SGHNT; CDR2 reads YENEEA. The CDR3 nucleotides are TGTGCCAGCAGCTTATACGGTTACACAGATACGCAGTATTTT. This sequence encodes CASSLYGYTDTQYF.

The chain carries TRBV7-2 and TRBJ2-1, with D hard to call. The CDR3 has 15 residues. V lost 1 base to trimming and J lost 1 base, with 8 bases between them. The germline CDR1 and CDR2 sequences are SGHTA and FQGNSA. The CDR3 nucleotides are TGTGCCAGCAGCTTAGGAATTTCGTCCTACAATGAGCAGTTCTTC. Protein: CASSLGISSYNEQFF.

This chain links TRBV5-5 with TRBJ2-3; D unclear. Germline lookup yields CDR1 SGHKS and CDR2 YYEKEE (reference sequence). The CDR3 runs to 15 residues. V was trimmed by 5 bases and J by 0 bases, leaving 13 bases between them. The CDR3 DNA reads as TGTGCCAGCAGGCCCGACCCGACTAGCACAGATACGCAGTATTTT. It translates to CASRPDPTSTDTQYF.

The chain carries TRBV19 and TRBJ2-3; D is uncertain. With 1 base removed from V and 5 bases from J, the gap between germline ends came to 16 bases. The CDR3 has 16 amino acids. The germline V gene has CDR1 LNHDA and CDR2 SQIVND (reference sequence). The CDR3 here is CASSIGPEQTIDTQYF. As DNA, the CDR3 is TGTGCCAGTAGTATAGGCCCCGAACAGACGATAGATACGCAGTATTTT.

This CDR3 reads CASSSRTGGNQPQHF. The CDR3 bases are TGTGCCAGCAGCTCCAGGACAGGGGGCAATCAGCCCCAGCATTTT. The V and J genes are TRBV6-5 and TRBJ1-5, with 9 nucleotides matching TRBD1. V gave up 6 bases and J gave up 2 bases; unmatched junction bases: 5. The length of the CDR3 is 15 residues. CDR1 and CDR2 (germline): MNHEY, SVGAGI.

The V gene is TRBV12-5, the J gene TRBJ1-2, with D hard to call. CDR1 LGHNT and CDR2 FRNRAP come from the germline V gene. Trimming removed 0 bases at V and 6 bases at J, with 17 bases between. The CDR3 extends over 16 amino acids. This CDR3 is CASGLVLGRGVDGYTF. The DNA of the CDR3 is TGTGCTAGTGGTTTGGTACTGGGCCGGGGAGTCGATGGCTACACCTTC.

Here the CDR3 reads CATSGLISGRAPYNEQFF. The DNA for the CDR3 is TGTGCCACCAGCGGATTAATTAGCGGGAGGGCCCCGTACAATGAGCAGTTCTTC. The V call is TRBV15, the J call TRBJ2-1; TRBD2 matches at 11 bases. The germline gives CDR1 LNHNV, CDR2 YYDKDF (reference sequence). The CDR3 has 18 residues. V trimming: 5 bases; J trimming: 4 bases; junction bases outside the gene matches: 13.

The chain is built from TRBV10-3 and TRBJ2-7; TRBD1 agrees at 7 bases. This CDR3 is built from 13 residues. Losses at the gene ends were 10 bases for V and 3 bases for J; bases not matched to a gene: 9. The V gene's germline CDR1 is ENHRY and CDR2 SYGVKD. The CDR3 loop reads CASSTGSGYEQYF. CDR3 nucleotide sequence: TGTGCCAGCTCGACAGGGTCTGGCTACGAGCAGTACTTC.

The chain joins TRBV6-1 to TRBJ2-7, with TRBD1 as a possible D gene (5 bases). Germline assignment: CDR1 MNHNS and CDR2 SASEGT. Trimming removed 0 bases at V and 3 bases at J, with 9 bases between. The CDR3 runs to 14 residues. This CDR3 reads CASSEARQSYEQYF. For the CDR3, the DNA is TGTGCCAGCAGTGAAGCGAGACAGAGCTACGAGCAGTACTTC.

CDR3 bases: TGTGCCAGTTTCCTCGACGCAACTAATGAAAAACTGTTTTTT. This codes for CASFLDATNEKLFF. This chain uses TRBV19 with TRBJ1-4; no clear D gene. V was trimmed by 8 bases and J by 0 bases, leaving 10 bases between them. Germline V gene data show CDR1 as LNHDA and CDR2 as SQIVND (reference sequence). The CDR3 runs to 14 residues.

The chain has TRBV11-3 and TRBJ2-5; the D gene is possibly TRBD2 (6 bases). Deletions cut 3 bases from V and 5 bases from J, with 25 bases between. The V gene's germline CDR1 is SGHNT and CDR2 YENEEA. CDR3 size: 18 residues. CDR3 residues: CASSLGSGAQDLLETQYF. In DNA, the CDR3 is TGTGCCAGCAGCTTGGGTAGCGGCGCGCAGGACCTCCTTGAGACCCAGTACTTC.

This rearrangement joins TRBV18 to TRBJ1-5; possibly TRBD1 for D (5 bases). V lost 5 bases to trimming and J lost 2 bases, with 10 bases between them. CDR3 length equals 14 residues. Germline V lookup: CDR1 KGHSH, CDR2 LQKENI. CDR3 amino acids: CASSGETGNQPQHF. The CDR3 DNA reads TGTGCCAGCTCAGGGGAGACAGGCAATCAGCCCCAGCATTTT.